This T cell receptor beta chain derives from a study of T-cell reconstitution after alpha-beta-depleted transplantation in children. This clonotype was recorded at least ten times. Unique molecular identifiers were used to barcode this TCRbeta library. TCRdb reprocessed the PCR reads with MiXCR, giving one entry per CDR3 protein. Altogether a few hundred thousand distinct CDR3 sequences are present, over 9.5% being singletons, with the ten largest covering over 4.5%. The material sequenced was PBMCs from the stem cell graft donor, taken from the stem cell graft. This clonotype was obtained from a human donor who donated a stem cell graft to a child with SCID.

CDR3 protein: CASSRPNSKRESTDTQYF. The CDR3 DNA follows: TGTGCCAGCAGCCGCCCAAACTCGAAGCGGGAGAGCACAGATACGCAGTATTTT. The chain uses TRBV13 and TRBJ2-3; 8 bases line up with TRBD2. The germline V gene has CDR1 PRHDT and CDR2 FYEKMQ (reference sequence). This CDR3 has 18 amino acids. V lost 5 bases, J lost 0 bases, and 13 bases stayed unmatched.